One and the same sample provided the 25 T cell receptor beta chains below, sequenced in a study of blood T cell repertoires in COVID-19. Produced via immunoSEQ multiplex PCR; TCRdb's table is partial and in-frame only. The sample records about 160,000 clones, around 90% being singletons. The material sequenced was peripheral blood. The receptors stem from a woman aged 55-70 years who had recovered from COVID-19.

The chain carries TRBV18 and TRBJ1-6; a weak D match, TRBD1 (5 bases). The germline V gene has CDR1 KGHSH and CDR2 LQKENI. The CDR3 runs 15 residues. Trimming removed 2 bases at V and 7 bases at J, with 12 bases between. CDR3 amino acids: CASSPTSGVNSPLHF. The CDR3 coding sequence is TGTGCCAGCTCACCAACGTCGGGGGTGAATTCACCCCTCCACTTT.

J is TRBJ1-2 and V is TRBV5-1; 10 bases are a match to TRBD1. The ends lost 2 bases at V and 8 bases at J; junction bases unmatched: 9. The CDR3 contains 15 residues. Germline V gene lookup returns CDR1 SGHRS and CDR2 YFSETQ. The CDR3 nucleotides read TGCGCCAGCAGCTTCGACCCCGGGACAGGGGAGGGCTACACCTTC. Encoded protein: CASSFDPGTGEGYTF.

The chain has TRBV4-3 and TRBJ1-1; D unresolved. Germline V lookup: CDR1 LGHNA, CDR2 YSLEER. The CDR3 sequence is 13 residues long. The ends were cut back, 6 bases at V and 0 bases at J, with 8 bases in the middle. The CDR3 nucleotides read TGCGCCAGCAGTACGGGTGTGAACACTGAAGCTTTCTTT. Its protein product is CASSTGVNTEAFF.

V and J are TRBV29-1 and TRBJ1-2, with TRBD1 as a possible D gene (6 bases). The germline V and J ends were trimmed by 2 bases and 8 bases, with 18 bases remaining between them. Germline V gives CDR1 SQVTM, CDR2 ANQGSEA. The CDR3 length is 14 residues. CDR3: CSVEQGIRPRGYTF. DNA of the CDR3: TGCAGCGTTGAACAGGGGATCCGCCCCAGGGGCTACACCTTC.

CDR3 bases: TGTGCCAGCAGTTACCTAGGGGAATCACCCCTCCACTTT. This codes for CASSYLGESPLHF. The chain links TRBV6-5 to TRBJ1-6; maybe TRBD1 (5 bases). The CDR3 totals 13 residues. Germline-derived CDR1 and CDR2 are MNHEY and SVGAGI. V lost 2 bases and J 10 bases, leaving 9 bases between the germline ends.

The chain joins TRBV6-4 to TRBJ1-2, with D possibly TRBD1 on 5 matching bases. V dropped 2 bases and J dropped 4 bases, with 8 bases sitting between them. This CDR3 is 13 amino acids long. Germline V gene lookup returns CDR1 MRHNA and CDR2 SNTAGT. This chain's CDR3 is CASSDRGTYGYTF. CDR3 in DNA: TGTGCCAGCAGTGACAGGGGTACCTATGGCTACACCTTC.

The CDR3, as DNA: TGCGCCAGCAGCCAAACGAGGACAGGTTCTGGAAACACCATATATTTT. It translates to CASSQTRTGSGNTIYF. The chain recombines TRBV4-1 with TRBJ1-3; 7 bases map to TRBD1. Germline loops: CDR1 MGHRA, CDR2 YSYEKL. The junction had 5 bases not matched to a gene; V was cut back by 2 bases and J by 1 base. This CDR3 comprises 16 residues.

The CDR3 is CASSLGPDSGSYNSPLHF. In DNA form, the CDR3 reads TGTGCCAGCAGCTTAGGCCCCGACAGTGGGTCCTATAATTCACCCCTCCACTTT. The chain links TRBV13 to TRBJ1-6; the D gene is possibly TRBD1 (5 bases). This CDR3 has 18 residues. Germline values: CDR1 PRHDT, CDR2 FYEKMQ (reference sequence). Trimming pared 0 bases from V and 1 base from J, leaving 13 bases between.

The chain joins TRBV20-1 to TRBJ1-2; D not certain. CDR3 size: 14 residues. From germline, CDR1 is DFQATT and CDR2 SNEGSKA (reference sequence). Trimming left V 3 bases short and J 1 base short, with 12 bases between. The CDR3 sequence is CSASPGFINYGYTF. CDR3 coding DNA: TGCAGTGCTAGTCCGGGGTTTATTAACTATGGCTACACCTTC.

The chain is built from TRBV27 and TRBJ2-2; TRBD1 might be the D (6 bases). Trimming cost V 5 bases and J 8 bases, with 24 bases left between them. CDR1 is MNHEY, CDR2 SMNVEV, per germline (reference sequence). This CDR3 region has 17 residues. The CDR3 DNA reads as TGTGCCAGCAGTCCCCCCCCCTCCGCAGGGGATACTGGGGAGCTGTTTTTT. Translated, it gives CASSPPPSAGDTGELFF.

This rearrangement joins TRBV11-2 to TRBJ2-3; a weak D match, TRBD2 (6 bases). Germline lookup yields CDR1 SGHAT and CDR2 FQNNGV. This CDR3 spans 14 amino acids. The ends were cut back, 8 bases at V and 2 bases at J, with 14 bases in the middle. CDR3 DNA sequence: TGTGCCAGCGGGAGGTGGGGGAACACAGATACGCAGTATTTT. It translates to CASGRWGNTDTQYF. The entire variable domain, with the rest obtained from reference TRBV11-2 and TRBJ2-3, is as follows: EAGVAQSPRYKIIEKRQSVAFWCNPISGHATLYWYQQILGQGPKLLIQFQNNGVVDDSQLPKDRFSAERLKGVDSTLKIQPAKLEDSAVYLCASGRWGNTDTQYFGPGTRLTVL.

The chain employs TRBV28 and TRBJ1-2; weak D call: TRBD1 (5 bases). CDR1 is MDHEN, CDR2 SYDVKM, per germline. This CDR3 has 14 residues. The ends were cut back, 3 bases at V and 0 bases at J, with 8 bases in the middle. CDR3 sequence: CASSLAGPNYGYTF. In DNA, the CDR3 is TGTGCCAGCAGTTTGGCGGGGCCTAACTATGGCTACACCTTC.

The CDR3, as DNA: TGTGCCAGCAGCGTAGGACAGGGGACAGATACGCAGTATTTT. Its protein product is CASSVGQGTDTQYF. The genes are TRBV9 and TRBJ2-3, with 8 nucleotides matching TRBD1. Trimming at V came to 0 bases and at J to 3 bases, leaving 0 bases not matched to a gene. In germline, CDR1 is SGDLS, CDR2 YYNGEE. The CDR3 is made up of 14 amino acids.

This chain joins TRBV24-1 and TRBJ1-2; D gene uncertain. CDR3 length equals 12 residues. The V gene lost 7 bases and the J gene lost 0 bases, with 5 bases spanning the gap. The germline CDR1 and CDR2 sequences are KGHDR and SFDVKD. CDR3 loop: CATSYTNYGYTF. Written as DNA, the CDR3 is TGTGCCACCAGCTATACTAACTATGGCTACACCTTC.

The rearrangement uses TRBV7-9 and TRBJ2-7; D might be TRBD2 (6 bases). CDR1 SEHNR and CDR2 FQNEAQ come from the germline V gene (reference sequence). Deletions cut 5 bases from V and 12 bases from J, with 17 bases between. The CDR3 spans 12 residues. The CDR3 spells CASSQMGLQRYF. For the CDR3, the DNA is TGTGCCAGCAGCCAGATGGGACTTCAAAGGTACTTC. Together with reference TRBV7-9 and TRBJ2-7, the CDR3 gives the full variable domain: DTGVSQNPRHKITKRGQNVTFRCDPISEHNRLYWYRQTLGQGPEFLTYFQNEAQLEKSRLLSDRFSAERPKGSFSTLEIQRTEQGDSAMYLCASSQMGLQRYFGPGTRLTVT.

The gene calls are TRBV7-9 and TRBJ1-4; D remains ambiguous. The germline V gene encodes CDR1 SEHNR and CDR2 FQNEAQ (reference sequence). The CDR3 runs 12 residues. The CDR3 coding sequence is TGTGCTTCGCGGCGGGAGAATGAAAAACTGTTTTTT. This translates into CASRRENEKLFF.

This chain links TRBV28 with TRBJ1-1; tentative D call: TRBD1 (6 bases). CDR1 MDHEN and CDR2 SYDVKM come from the germline V gene. The CDR3 is 14 amino acids. Trimming took 5 bases from V and 3 from J, leaving 13 bases between them. Here the CDR3 reads CASSLRQAYTEAFF. The CDR3 DNA sequence: TGTGCCAGCAGTCTTCGACAGGCTTACACTGAAGCTTTCTTT.

The J gene is TRBJ1-1, the V gene TRBV29-1; 8 nucleotides match TRBD1. The CDR3 length is 13 residues. Germline V gene lookup returns CDR1 SQVTM and CDR2 ANQGSEA. V was clipped by 3 bases and J by 1 base; unmatched bases: 1. In DNA form, the CDR3 reads TGCAGCGTTGACAGGGGGCCGAACACTGAAGCTTTCTTT. Translation gives CSVDRGPNTEAFF.

This sequence joins TRBV7-3 and TRBJ2-1, with 7 nucleotides matching TRBD2. The CDR3 spans 13 residues. Germline lookup yields CDR1 SGHTA and CDR2 FQGTGA. V shed 5 bases and J 9 bases; nucleotides not matched to a gene: 7. The CDR3: CASSLNTGGEQFF. CDR3 nucleotides: TGTGCCAGCAGCCTCAATACGGGGGGTGAGCAGTTCTTC.

The chain has TRBV5-1 and TRBJ2-5, with D possibly matching TRBD2 (5 bases). CDR3 length: 15 residues. Germline CDR1 and CDR2: SGHRS and YFSETQ. The V and J ends lost 0 bases and 5 bases respectively, with 14 bases between them. DNA of the CDR3: TGCGCCAGCAGCTTGGGGGCCCCGGGCGGGGAGACCCAGTACTTC. Translation gives CASSLGAPGGETQYF.

This sequence joins TRBV19 and TRBJ1-1; the match to TRBD1 covers 7 bases. Germline-derived CDR1 and CDR2 are LNHDA and SQIVND (reference sequence). V shed 5 bases, J shed 3 bases, and the junction held 3 bases outside the gene matches. The CDR3 is 13 amino acids. CDR3 sequence (DNA): TGTGCCAGTAGTTTTACAGGGGACACTGAAGCTTTCTTT. Its protein is CASSFTGDTEAFF.

This chain connects TRBV5-5 to TRBJ1-6, with a tentative D call TRBD1 (5 bases). Germline V gene sequence: CDR1 SGHKS, CDR2 YYEKEE (reference sequence). This CDR3 is 17 amino acids long. Trimming stripped 1 base from V and 7 bases from J, with 18 bases between. Written as DNA, the CDR3 is TGTGCCAGCAGCTTGTGGATTTGGCAGGACAACAATTCACCCCTCCACTTT. Translated: CASSLWIWQDNNSPLHF.

J is TRBJ2-1 and V is TRBV7-9, with D possibly TRBD2 on 5 matching bases. The CDR3 is 15 amino acids. CDR1 is SEHNR, CDR2 FQNEAQ, per germline (reference sequence). V was pared by 1 base and J by 8 bases, with 15 bases between. This CDR3 reads CASSLDPTPGDEQFF. CDR3 DNA sequence: TGTGCCAGCAGCTTAGATCCCACCCCCGGGGATGAGCAGTTCTTC. The entire variable domain, with the rest obtained from reference TRBV7-9 and TRBJ2-1, is as follows: DTGVSQNPRHKITKRGQNVTFRCDPISEHNRLYWYRQTLGQGPEFLTYFQNEAQLEKSRLLSDRFSAERPKGSFSTLEIQRTEQGDSAMYLCASSLDPTPGDEQFFGPGTRLTVL.

The CDR3 loop is CAISSDTLGNTEAFF. DNA of the CDR3: TGTGCCATCAGTTCGGACACTTTAGGAAACACTGAAGCTTTCTTT. J is TRBJ1-1 and V is TRBV10-3; the D gene is possibly TRBD1 (5 bases). The V gene lost 5 bases and the J gene lost 2 bases, with 15 bases spanning the gap. Germline-derived CDR1 and CDR2 are ENHRY and SYGVKD. The CDR3 loop spans 15 amino acids.

The chain carries TRBV28 and TRBJ2-3; 9 bases map to TRBD1. This CDR3 has 14 residues. Germline V gene data show CDR1 as MDHEN and CDR2 as SYDVKM. V lost 4 bases, J lost 9 bases, and 8 bases stayed unmatched. The CDR3 DNA sequence: TGTGCCAGCAGTTCACTGACAGGGGGTGAGACGCAGTATTTT. Protein sequence: CASSSLTGGETQYF. The variable domain in full, with the rest retrieved from reference TRBV28 and TRBJ2-3, is DVKVTQSSRYLVKRTGEKVFLECVQDMDHENMFWYRQDPGLGLRLIYFSYDVKMKEKGDIPEGYSVSREKKERFSLILESASTNQTSMYLCASSSLTGGETQYFGPGTRLTVL.